What follows are 20 T cell receptor beta chains derived from one specimen sequenced in a study of shared clonotypes between healthy human individuals. Assay: immunoSEQ multiplex PCR; the TCRdb copy retains only in-frame clones and omits some. The repertoire holds roughly 2.6 million clones, with roughly 92% as singletons. Sequenced sample: naive CD4+ T cells sorted from blood. Sample subset: CD45RA+ positively selected. The receptors come from a man younger than 35 in good health.

The chain employs TRBV5-1 and TRBJ2-3, with 10 positions matching TRBD2. Germline V gene lookup returns CDR1 SGHRS and CDR2 YFSETQ. The CDR3 covers 16 residues. The J segment lost 4 bases and the V segment lost 4 bases, leaving 9 bases of the junction unmatched. CDR3 coding DNA: TGCGCCAGCAGCGATATAGCGGGGGGTGGGTCAGATACGCAGTATTTT. Residues: CASSDIAGGGSDTQYF.

The chain joins TRBV29-1 to TRBJ1-2; unclear D gene. This CDR3 region has 13 residues. Trimming stripped 4 bases from V and 1 base from J, with 10 bases between. CDR1 is SQVTM, CDR2 ANQGSEA, per germline. The CDR3 protein is CSVVGLLNYGYTF. The CDR3 DNA follows: TGCAGCGTTGTCGGCCTACTTAACTATGGCTACACCTTC.

The chain is built from TRBV19 and TRBJ2-7; D might be TRBD2 (6 bases). Germline assignment: CDR1 LNHDA and CDR2 SQIVND (reference sequence). Between the trimmed V and J ends, which lost 5 bases and 6 bases, there was a span of 11 bases. The CDR3 consists of 12 residues. CDR3 DNA sequence: TGTGCCAGTAGTGAGCAGGGAGGCGAGCAGTACTTC. It encodes CASSEQGGEQYF.

V usage is TRBV29-1 and J usage is TRBJ1-2, with 7 bases fitting TRBD1. V lost 2 bases and J lost 4; bases outside the gene matches: 10. CDR1 and CDR2 (germline): SQVTM, ANQGSEA. The length of the CDR3 is 15 residues. CDR3: CSVERYIQGSYGYTF. For the CDR3, the DNA is TGCAGCGTTGAACGTTATATACAGGGGAGCTATGGCTACACCTTC.

The gene calls are TRBV30 and TRBJ2-3; a weak D match, TRBD2 (6 bases). Germline-derived CDR1 and CDR2 are GTSNPN and SVGIG (reference sequence). Trimming cost V 8 bases and J 1 base, with 13 bases left between them. The CDR3 loop spans 13 amino acids. Here the CDR3 DNA reads TGTGCCACCAAGACGGGAGGCACAGATACGCAGTATTTT. Its protein is CATKTGGTDTQYF.

The chain carries TRBV30 and TRBJ1-6, with 9 bases aligning to TRBD1. This CDR3 has 14 amino acids. Germline CDR1 reads GTSNPN; CDR2 reads SVGIG (reference sequence). Trimming cost V 2 bases and J 8 bases; bases outside gene matches: 4. The CDR3 DNA follows: TGTGCCTGGAGTACGCGACAGGGGGATTCACCCCTCCACTTT. Its translation: CAWSTRQGDSPLHF. The full variable domain, in which reference TRBV30 and TRBJ1-6 provide the parts outside the CDR3, is SQTIHQWPATLVQPVGSPLSLECTVEGTSNPNLYWYRQAAGRGLQLLFYSVGIGQISSEVPQNLSASRPQDRQFILSSKKLLLSDSGFYLCAWSTRQGDSPLHFGNGTRLTVT.

To note about this clone: This same CDR3 is encoded by further DNA sequences in the sample. The chain employs TRBV27 and TRBJ1-2; TRBD1 agrees at 7 bases. Germline CDR1 is MNHEY and CDR2 is SMNVEV (reference sequence). V lost 6 bases and J lost 6; bases outside the gene matches: 4. The CDR3 is 12 amino acids. CDR3 nucleotides: TGTGCCAGCAGCCGTACAGGGGATGGCTACACCTTC. Its translation: CASSRTGDGYTF.

The chain couples TRBV10-1 to TRBJ2-4, with 8 bases identical to TRBD2. With 3 bases clipped from V and 9 bases from J, the junction kept 4 bases outside the gene matches. The CDR3 loop spans 13 amino acids. Germline CDR1 and CDR2: WNHNN and SYGVQD (reference sequence). The CDR3 bases are TGCGCCAGCAGTGAAGCGGGGGATGGCATTCAGTACTTC. Protein: CASSEAGDGIQYF.

In the case of this clone: Within the sample, other DNA sequences also encode this same CDR3. The chain combines TRBV2 with TRBJ2-5; D is unresolved. V was shortened by 4 bases and J by 4 bases, with 7 bases between the two germline ends. Germline CDR1 reads SNHLY; CDR2 reads FYNNEI. This CDR3 has 12 residues. The CDR3, as DNA: TGTGCCAGCAGTGTAGGGCGAGAGACCCAGTACTTC. This encodes CASSVGRETQYF. Complete variable domain (other parts from reference TRBV2 and TRBJ2-5): EPEVTQTPSHQVTQMGQEVILRCVPISNHLYFYWYRQILGQKVEFLVSFYNNEISEKSEIFDDQFSVERPDGSNFTLKIRSTKLEDSAMYFCASSVGRETQYFGPGTRLLVL.

This rearrangement joins TRBV5-4 to TRBJ2-2; 7 nucleotides agree with TRBD2. Germline V gives CDR1 SGHNT, CDR2 YYREEE (reference sequence). V trimming: 1 base; J trimming: 6 bases; junction bases outside the gene matches: 0. CDR3 length equals 13 residues. CDR3 nucleotide sequence: TGTGCCAGCAGCTTGCGGGGGGCCGGGGAGCTGTTTTTT. Translated, it gives CASSLRGAGELFF. The full variable domain, in which reference TRBV5-4 and TRBJ2-2 provide the parts outside the CDR3, is ETGVTQSPTHLIKTRGQQVTLRCSSQSGHNTVSWYQQALGQGPQFIFQYYREEENGRGNFPPRFSGLQFPNYSSELNVNALELDDSALYLCASSLRGAGELFFGEGSRLTVL.

The chain has TRBV4-1 and TRBJ2-5, with TRBD1 matching 11 bases. CDR3 length equals 16 residues. Per germline, CDR1 MGHRA and CDR2 YSYEKL. V gave up 1 base and J gave up 2 bases; unmatched junction bases: 3. The CDR3 DNA is TGCGCCAGCAGCCAAGCCGGGACAGGGGGTCAAGAGACCCAGTACTTC. It yields the protein CASSQAGTGGQETQYF.

On this clone itself: The sample carries other DNA sequences with the same CDR3. The chain links TRBV19 to TRBJ2-7, with TRBD1 identical over 8 bases. Germline loops: CDR1 LNHDA, CDR2 SQIVND (reference sequence). Trimming removed 3 bases from V and 6 bases from J; junction bases left unmatched: 7. The CDR3 length is 14 residues. CDR3 in DNA: TGTGCCAGTAGTATCGAGCAGGGGGCTGGCGAGCAGTACTTC. Residues: CASSIEQGAGEQYF.

The chain has TRBV7-8 and TRBJ1-1, with D possibly TRBD1 on 5 matching bases. Germline values: CDR1 SGHVS, CDR2 FQNEAQ. V dropped 3 bases and J dropped 4 bases, with 18 bases sitting between them. The CDR3 has 16 amino acids. The CDR3 coding sequence is TGTGCCAGCAGCTTGCTGGCCGGGACCCTGGGCACTGAAGCTTTCTTT. Protein sequence: CASSLLAGTLGTEAFF.

The genes are TRBV5-1 and TRBJ2-4, with D tentatively TRBD1 or TRBD2 (6 bases each). Trimming cost V 1 base and J 8 bases, with 10 bases left between them. The CDR3 runs 13 residues. The germline CDR1 and CDR2 sequences are SGHRS and YFSETQ. This CDR3 is CASSLYREDIQYF. In DNA, the CDR3 is TGCGCCAGCAGCTTGTACAGGGAGGACATTCAGTACTTC.

Regarding this clone: Other DNA sequences in this sample translate to the same CDR3. CDR3 amino acids: CASSLEGTAAYEQYF. As DNA, the CDR3 is TGCGCCAGCAGCTTGGAGGGGACAGCTGCCTACGAGCAGTACTTC. This sequence joins TRBV5-1 and TRBJ2-7, with TRBD1 matching 7 bases. Germline V gene data show CDR1 as SGHRS and CDR2 as YFSETQ. This CDR3 spans 15 amino acids. With 0 bases clipped from V and 2 bases from J, the junction kept 5 bases outside the gene matches.

V gene TRBV6-5 combines with J gene TRBJ1-4; D may be TRBD1 (6 bases). The CDR3 contains 14 residues. Trimming cost V 3 bases and J 3 bases, with 8 bases left between them. Germline-derived CDR1 and CDR2 are MNHEY and SVGAGI. CDR3 in amino acids: CASSYQGSNEKLFF. Here the CDR3 DNA reads TGTGCCAGCAGTTATCAGGGGTCTAATGAAAAACTGTTTTTT.

There are a few counts of this clone. The V and J genes are TRBV18 and TRBJ1-1; D gene unclear. The germline V and J ends were trimmed by 6 bases and 0 bases, with 11 bases remaining between them. The CDR3 runs 14 residues. Germline V lookup: CDR1 KGHSH, CDR2 LQKENI. CDR3 in DNA: TGTGCCAGCTCGCCGTCGCATTTGAACACTGAAGCTTTCTTT. Translated: CASSPSHLNTEAFF.

A word on this clone: In the same sample, other DNA sequences code for this CDR3. The chain is built from TRBV2 and TRBJ2-2; a weak D match, TRBD1 (5 bases). V dropped 2 bases and J dropped 2 bases, with 6 bases sitting between them. From germline, CDR1 is SNHLY and CDR2 FYNNEI. The length of the CDR3 is 14 residues. CDR3 bases: TGTGCCAGCAGTGAACAGGGAAACACCGGGGAGCTGTTTTTT. Its protein product is CASSEQGNTGELFF.

This rearrangement joins TRBV19 to TRBJ1-4, with 7 bases aligning to TRBD1. Losses at the gene ends were 6 bases for V and 0 bases for J; bases not matched to a gene: 4. CDR1 is LNHDA and CDR2 is SQIVND in the germline V gene (reference sequence). This CDR3 contains 15 residues. In nucleotides, the CDR3 is TGTGCCAGTAGCCCCGGACAGGCAACTAATGAAAAACTGTTTTTT. It encodes CASSPGQATNEKLFF.

V gene TRBV10-3 combines with J gene TRBJ2-3; D uncertain. Trimming stripped 11 bases from V and 0 bases from J, with 9 bases between. The CDR3 spans 12 residues. CDR1 ENHRY and CDR2 SYGVKD come from the germline V gene. The CDR3 spells CALRGSTDTQYF. CDR3 DNA: TGTGCCCTCCGTGGGAGCACAGATACGCAGTATTTT.